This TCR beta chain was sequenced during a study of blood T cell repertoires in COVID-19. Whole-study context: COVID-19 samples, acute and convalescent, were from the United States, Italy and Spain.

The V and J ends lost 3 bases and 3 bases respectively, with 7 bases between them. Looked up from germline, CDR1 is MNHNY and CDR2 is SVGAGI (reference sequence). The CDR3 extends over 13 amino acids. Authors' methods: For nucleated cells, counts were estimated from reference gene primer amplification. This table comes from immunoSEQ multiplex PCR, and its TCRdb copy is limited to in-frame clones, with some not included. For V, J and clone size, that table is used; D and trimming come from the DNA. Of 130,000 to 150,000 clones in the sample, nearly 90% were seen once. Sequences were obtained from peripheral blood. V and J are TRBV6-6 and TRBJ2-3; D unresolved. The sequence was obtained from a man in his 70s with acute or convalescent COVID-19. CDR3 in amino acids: CASSYVATDTQYF. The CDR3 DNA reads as TGTGCCAGCAGTTATGTGGCTACAGATACGCAGTATTTT.